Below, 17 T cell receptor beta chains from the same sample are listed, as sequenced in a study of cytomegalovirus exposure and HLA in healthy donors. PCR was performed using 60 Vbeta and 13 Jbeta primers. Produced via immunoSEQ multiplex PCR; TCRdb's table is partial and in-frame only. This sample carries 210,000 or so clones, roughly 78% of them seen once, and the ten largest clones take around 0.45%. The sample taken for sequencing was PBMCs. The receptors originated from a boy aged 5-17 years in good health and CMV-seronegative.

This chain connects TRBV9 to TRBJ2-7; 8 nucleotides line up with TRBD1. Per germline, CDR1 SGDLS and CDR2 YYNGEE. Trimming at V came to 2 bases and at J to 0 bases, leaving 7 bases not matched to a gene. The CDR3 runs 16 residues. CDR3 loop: CASSVAPTGGSYEQYF. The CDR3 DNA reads TGTGCCAGCAGCGTGGCACCTACAGGGGGCTCCTACGAGCAGTACTTC.

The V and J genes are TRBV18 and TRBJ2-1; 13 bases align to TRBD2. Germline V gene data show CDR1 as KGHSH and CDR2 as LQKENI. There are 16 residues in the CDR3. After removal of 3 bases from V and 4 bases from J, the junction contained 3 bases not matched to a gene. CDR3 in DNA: TGTGCCAGCTCACCTCAACTAGCGGGAGGGTACAATGAGCAGTTCTTC. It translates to CASSPQLAGGYNEQFF.

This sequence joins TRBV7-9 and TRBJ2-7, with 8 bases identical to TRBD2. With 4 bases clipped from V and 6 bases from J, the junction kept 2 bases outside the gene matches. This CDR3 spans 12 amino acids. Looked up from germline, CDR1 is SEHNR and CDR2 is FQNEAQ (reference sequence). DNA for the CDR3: TGTGCCAGCAGCTCGGGGGGGGGCGAGCAGTACTTC. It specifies CASSSGGGEQYF.

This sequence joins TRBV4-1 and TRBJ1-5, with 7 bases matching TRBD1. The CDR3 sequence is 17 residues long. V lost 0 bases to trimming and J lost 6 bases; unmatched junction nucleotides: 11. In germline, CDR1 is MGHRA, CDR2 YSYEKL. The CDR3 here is CASSQDVTGETLQPQHF. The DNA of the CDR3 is TGCGCCAGCAGCCAAGATGTTACAGGGGAGACCCTTCAGCCCCAGCATTTT.

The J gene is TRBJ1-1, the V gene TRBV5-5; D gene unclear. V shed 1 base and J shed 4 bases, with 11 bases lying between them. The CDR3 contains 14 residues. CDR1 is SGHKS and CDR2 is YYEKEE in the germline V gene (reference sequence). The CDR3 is CASSLTGIGTEAFF. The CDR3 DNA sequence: TGTGCCAGCAGCTTGACGGGAATCGGCACTGAAGCTTTCTTT.

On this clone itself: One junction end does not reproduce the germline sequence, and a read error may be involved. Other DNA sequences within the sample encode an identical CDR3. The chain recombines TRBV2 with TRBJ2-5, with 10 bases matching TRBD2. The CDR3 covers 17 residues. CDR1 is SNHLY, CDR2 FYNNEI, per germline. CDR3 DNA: TGTGCCAGTAGTGAAGGGTGGGCTAGCGGGAGTATCGAGACCCAGTACTTC. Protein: CASSEGWASGSIETQYF.

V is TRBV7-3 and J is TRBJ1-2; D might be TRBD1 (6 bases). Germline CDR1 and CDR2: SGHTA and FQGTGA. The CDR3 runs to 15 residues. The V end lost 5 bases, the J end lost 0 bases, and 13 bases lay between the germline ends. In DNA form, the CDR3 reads TGTGCCAGCAGCCTGGGGACAACCACTAACTATGGCTACACCTTC. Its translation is CASSLGTTTNYGYTF.

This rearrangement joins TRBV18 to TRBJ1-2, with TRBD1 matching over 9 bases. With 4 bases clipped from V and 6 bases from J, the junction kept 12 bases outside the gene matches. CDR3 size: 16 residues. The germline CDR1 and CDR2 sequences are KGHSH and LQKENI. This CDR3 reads CASSLRSPGQGNGYTF. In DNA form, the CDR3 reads TGTGCCAGCTCACTCAGGTCTCCGGGACAGGGAAATGGCTACACCTTC.

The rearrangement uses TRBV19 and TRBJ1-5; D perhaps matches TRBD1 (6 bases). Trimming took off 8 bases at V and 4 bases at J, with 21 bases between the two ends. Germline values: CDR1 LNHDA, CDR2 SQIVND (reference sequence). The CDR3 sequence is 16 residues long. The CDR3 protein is CASHQLGGRSNQPQHF. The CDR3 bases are TGTGCCAGTCACCAACTAGGGGGACGGTCGAATCAGCCCCAGCATTTT.

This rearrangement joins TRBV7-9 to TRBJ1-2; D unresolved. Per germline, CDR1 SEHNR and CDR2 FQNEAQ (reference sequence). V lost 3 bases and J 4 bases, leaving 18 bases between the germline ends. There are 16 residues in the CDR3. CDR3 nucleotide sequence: TGTGCCAGCAGCTTCTTCGACATCGCATATGGCTATGGCTACACCTTC. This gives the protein CASSFFDIAYGYGYTF.

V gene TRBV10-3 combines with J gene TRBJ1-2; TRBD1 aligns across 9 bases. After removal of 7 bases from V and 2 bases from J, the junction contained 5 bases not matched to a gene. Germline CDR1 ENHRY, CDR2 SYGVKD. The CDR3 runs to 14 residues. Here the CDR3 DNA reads TGTGCCATCAACGAGGACAGGGGAAACTATGGCTACACCTTC. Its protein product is CAINEDRGNYGYTF.

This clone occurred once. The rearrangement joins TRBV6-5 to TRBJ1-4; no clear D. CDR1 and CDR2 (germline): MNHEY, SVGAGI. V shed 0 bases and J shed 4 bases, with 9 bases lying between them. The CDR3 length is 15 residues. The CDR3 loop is CASSYSAGLNEKLFF. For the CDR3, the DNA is TGTGCCAGCAGTTACTCGGCAGGCCTTAATGAAAAACTGTTTTTT.

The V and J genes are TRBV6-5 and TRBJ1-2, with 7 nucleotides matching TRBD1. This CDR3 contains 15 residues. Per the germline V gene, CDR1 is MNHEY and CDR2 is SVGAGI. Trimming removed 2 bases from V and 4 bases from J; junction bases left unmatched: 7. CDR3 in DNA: TGTGCCAGCAGTTACGGACAGGACGCCGTCTATGGCTACACCTTC. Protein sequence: CASSYGQDAVYGYTF.

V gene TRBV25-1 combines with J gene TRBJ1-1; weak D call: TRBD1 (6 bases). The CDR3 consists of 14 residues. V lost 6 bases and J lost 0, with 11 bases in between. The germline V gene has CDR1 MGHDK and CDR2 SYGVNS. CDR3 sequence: CASSQTGLNTEAFF. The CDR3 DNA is TGTGCCAGCAGCCAAACAGGGCTGAACACTGAAGCTTTCTTT.

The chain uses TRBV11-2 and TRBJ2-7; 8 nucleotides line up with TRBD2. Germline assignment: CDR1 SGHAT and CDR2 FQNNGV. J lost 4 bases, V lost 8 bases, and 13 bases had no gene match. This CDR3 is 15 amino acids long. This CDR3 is CASGPPGTRFYEQYF. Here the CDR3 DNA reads TGTGCCAGCGGACCGCCCGGGACTAGATTTTACGAGCAGTACTTC.

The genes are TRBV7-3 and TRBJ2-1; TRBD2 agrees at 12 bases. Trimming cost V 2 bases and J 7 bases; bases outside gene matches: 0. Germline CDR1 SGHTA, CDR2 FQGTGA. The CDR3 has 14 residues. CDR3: CASSLLAGGNEQFF. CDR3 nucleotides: TGTGCCAGCAGCTTACTAGCGGGGGGGAATGAGCAGTTCTTC.

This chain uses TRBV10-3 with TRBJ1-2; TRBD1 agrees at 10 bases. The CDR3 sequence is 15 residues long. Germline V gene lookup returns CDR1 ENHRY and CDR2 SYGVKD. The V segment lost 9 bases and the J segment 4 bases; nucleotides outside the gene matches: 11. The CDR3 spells CAIGPRTGGAYGYTF. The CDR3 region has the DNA TGTGCCATTGGCCCCCGGACAGGGGGGGCCTATGGCTACACCTTC.